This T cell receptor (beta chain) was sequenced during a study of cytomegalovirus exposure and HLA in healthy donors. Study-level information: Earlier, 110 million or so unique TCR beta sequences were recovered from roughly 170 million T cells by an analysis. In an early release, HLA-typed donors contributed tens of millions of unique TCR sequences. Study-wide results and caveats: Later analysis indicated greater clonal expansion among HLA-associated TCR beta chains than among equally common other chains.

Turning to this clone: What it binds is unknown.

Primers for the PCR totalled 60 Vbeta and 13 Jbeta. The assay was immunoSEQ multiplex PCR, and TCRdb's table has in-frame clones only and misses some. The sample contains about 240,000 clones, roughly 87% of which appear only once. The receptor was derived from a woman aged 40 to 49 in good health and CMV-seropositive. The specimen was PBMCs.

CDR3 DNA: TGTGCCACCAGCAGAGGTGGGACTAGCGGCTACGAGCAGTACTTC. Translation: CATSRGGTSGYEQYF. The rearrangement uses TRBV15 and TRBJ2-7; 11 positions agree with TRBD2. CDR1 LNHNV and CDR2 YYDKDF come from the germline V gene (reference sequence). CDR3 size: 15 residues. Trimming at V came to 1 base and at J to 3 bases, leaving 2 bases not matched to a gene.